Detailed here is one T cell receptor (beta chain). As yet, its antigen is unknown. Method: immunoSEQ multiplex PCR; TCRdb's copy keeps in-frame clones and lacks some. The sample shows approximately 6,900 clones, about 86% of them seen only once. Every one of the patients relapsed after autologous stem cell transplantation (brentuximab vedotin exposure was variable). Germline assignment: CDR1 LGHNA and CDR2 YNFKEQ. The CDR3 has 15 residues. V was shortened by 4 bases and J by 5 bases, with 16 bases between the two germline ends. These data are taken from a study of PD-1 blockade in classical Hodgkin lymphoma. Points from the study as a whole: Diversity similar to that of newly diagnosed patients was seen at baseline in complete responders.

The specimen comprised peripheral blood mononuclear cells (PBMCs), sampled before the second cycle of nivolumab. The receptor comes from a human donor with classical Hodgkin lymphoma. The J gene is TRBJ2-3, the V gene TRBV4-2; D may be TRBD2 (7 bases). The CDR3 nucleotides read TGTGCCAGCAGCCGCTCGGGGGGCGCGGGAGATACGCAGTATTTT. Translation gives CASSRSGGAGDTQYF.